This T cell receptor (beta chain) was profiled in a study of T cell responses to AZD1222 COVID-19 vaccine (dated by TCRdb to about 2021). In the study overall: TCR sequencing was performed for roughly 240 trial participants, of whom 200 to 220 were given two doses of AZD1222 and 26 were given two doses of MenACWY control vaccine. Trial participants were enrolled into age subgroups of 18-55, 56-69 and 70-plus years, which contained roughly 140, 27 and 60 TCR-sequenced participants, respectively.

Here is what the overall study found, with its caveats: In the small 56-69-year group, the increase in depth fell short of significance, most likely because of low power. Reportedly, almost half of the unique spike-specific TCRs recognized epitopes lying outside the regions that are mutated in the B.1.351 and B.1.1.7 variants. Conclusions about previously exposed vaccinees were limited because only 5 or 6 AZD1222 recipients were SARS-CoV-2 seropositive at baseline. After two AZD1222 doses, spike-specific TCR breadth and depth were significantly higher than at day 0 and than in MenACWY recipients. Vaccine-associated CD4 TCRs spanned the whole spike protein, with dominant responses in regions 160-218 and 743-854. Because no day 14 peak-response samples were available, the repertoires could be characterized only after the peak T cell response. Participants were mostly white British and included more females than males, and it was suggested by the authors that clonal diversity may have been underestimated.

According to the germline V gene, CDR1 reads SGDLS and CDR2 reads YYNGEE. Including the terminal cysteine and phenylalanine, the CDR3 comprises 15 residues. This entry keeps only the CDR3 DNA: 45 bases, framed from base 1. The germline V end is reduced by 3 bases and the J end by 8 bases; junction bases left unmatched: 8. The time point label for this specimen denotes: about 28 days (+/-7) after the second vaccine dose. Because spike-specific TCR depth and breadth did not differ between the two schedules, AZD1222 recipients who got a second dose at roughly 4 weeks were pooled with those who got a second dose at roughly 12 weeks. Vaccinee samples came from UK trials COV001 and COV002, including a single-blind randomized controlled phase 2/3 trial of AZD1222 (ChAdOx1 nCoV-19) in healthy adults. For TCRbeta chain sequencing, PBMC samples from trial participants were taken at day 0 and at day 28 after the second dose.

The CDR3 regions of human TCRbeta chains were subjected to immunosequencing. From the authors' description of their analysis: Repertoire TCRs were matched against a reference library of SARS-CoV-2-specific TCRs generated with the MIRA antigen-specificity platform. Breadth was defined as the fraction of unique TCRs that were SARS-CoV-2-associated, and depth was defined as the fraction of total T cells that were SARS-CoV-2-associated. Using the MIRA data, every spike-specific TCR was mapped to the spike region that the TCR reacted to and assigned to either a CD4 or a CD8 class. Log10-transformed breadth and depth values were compared by one-way ANOVA with Sidak's multiple comparisons tests. The table comes from immuneACCESS by way of TCRdb, which keeps in-frame sequences with V and J called. Part of the clones is missing from these tables; in studies checked, under half for an unresolved V gene and the rest for unknown reasons. V and J calls and clone size are as listed in that table; D and trimming were resolved from the DNA. This sample has 95,000 to 100,000 clones in its table, and 88% of those were observed once. Of the sample, 16% falls within the top ten clones.

Concerning this clone itself: The specificity of this receptor is unknown. The sample holds no much larger clone one base away, and base qualities are not on file.

The V and J genes are TRBV9 and TRBJ2-1; 10 bases in the junction line up with TRBD2. This TCR came from an adult who received the AZD1222 COVID-19 vaccine. The sample consisted of peripheral blood, taken 28 days after the second AZD1222 dose. The CDR3 protein is CASSATSGTLDEQFF. The nucleotide sequence is TGTGCCAGCAGCGCCACTAGCGGGACATTGGATGAGCAGTTCTTC.